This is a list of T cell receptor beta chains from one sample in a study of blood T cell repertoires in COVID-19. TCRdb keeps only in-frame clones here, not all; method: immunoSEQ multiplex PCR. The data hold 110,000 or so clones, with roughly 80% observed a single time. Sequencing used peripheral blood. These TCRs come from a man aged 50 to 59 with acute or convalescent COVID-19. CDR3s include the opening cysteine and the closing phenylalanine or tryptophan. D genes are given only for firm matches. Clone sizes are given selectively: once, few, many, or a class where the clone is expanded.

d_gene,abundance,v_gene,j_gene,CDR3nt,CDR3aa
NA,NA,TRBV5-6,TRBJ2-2,TGTGCCAGCAGCTTTAGGACAGCGAACACCGGGGAGCTGTTTTTT,CASSFRTANTGELFF
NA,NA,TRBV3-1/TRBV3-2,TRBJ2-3,TGTGCCAGCAGCTTCCGACTCCAAGATACGCAGTATTTT,CASSFRLQDTQYF
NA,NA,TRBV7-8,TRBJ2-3,TGTGCCAGCAGCTTAGCCAGGGGGAGGACAGATACGCAGTATTTT,CASSLARGRTDTQYF
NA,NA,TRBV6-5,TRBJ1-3,TGTGCCAGCCGGGACACCAGCTCTGGAAACACCATATATTTT,CASRDTSSGNTIYF
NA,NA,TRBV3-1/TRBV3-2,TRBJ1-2,TGTGCCAGCAGCCAAGATCTTAAGAGCTTAGCCTATGGCTACACCTTC,CASSQDLKSLAYGYTF
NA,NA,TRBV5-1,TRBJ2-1,TGCGCCAGTAGGCTAGGGGATAACAATGAGCAGTTCTTC,CASRLGDNNEQFF
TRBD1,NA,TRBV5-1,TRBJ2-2,TGCGCCAGCAGCTTGCAGGGGGCGCCCACCGGGGAGCTGTTTTTT,CASSLQGAPTGELFF
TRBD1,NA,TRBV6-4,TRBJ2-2,TGTGCCAGCAGTGAGGGACAGGGGGCCACCGGGGAGCTGTTTTTT,CASSEGQGATGELFF
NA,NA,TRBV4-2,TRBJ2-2,TGTGCCAGCAGCCATCCCACAGGCACCGGGGAGCTGTTTTTT,CASSHPTGTGELFF
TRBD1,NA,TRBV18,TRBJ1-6,TGTGCCAGCTCACCTACGGGACAGGGGAGTTCACCCCTCCACTTT,CASSPTGQGSSPLHF
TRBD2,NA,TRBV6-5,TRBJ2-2,TGTGCCAGCAGAAACGGGGCGGGGGACACCGGGGAGCTGTTTTTT,CASRNGAGDTGELFF
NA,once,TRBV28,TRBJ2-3,TGTGCCAGCAGCTCCCGTGGCACAGATACGCAGTATTTT,CASSSRGTDTQYF
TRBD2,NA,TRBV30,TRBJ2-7,TGTGCCTGGAAAGCCCGGGGGGGTCCGTACGAGCAGTACTTC,CAWKARGGPYEQYF
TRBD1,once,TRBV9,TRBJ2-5,TGTGCCAGCAGCGAGGGGACTCCGGGACAGGGCGTAGAGACCCAGTACTTC,CASSEGTPGQGVETQYF
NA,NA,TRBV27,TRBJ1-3,TGTGCCAGCAGGAAACAGGGCCCCTCTGGAAACACCATATATTTT,CASRKQGPSGNTIYF
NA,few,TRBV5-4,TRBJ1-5,TGTGCCAGCAGCTTGGGGGCGGGGGAGCCCCAGCATTTT,CASSLGAGEPQHF
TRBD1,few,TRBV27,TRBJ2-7,TGTGCCAGCAGTCAGCCCGGGACAGGCTCCTACGAGCAGTACTTC,CASSQPGTGSYEQYF
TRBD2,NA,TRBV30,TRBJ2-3,TGTGCCTGGAGTCCTAAGACTAGCGGGGGCACAGATACGCAGTATTTT,CAWSPKTSGGTDTQYF
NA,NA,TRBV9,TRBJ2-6,TGTGCCAGCAGCGACCATCGGGTCTCTGGGGCCAACGTCCTGACTTTC,CASSDHRVSGANVLTF
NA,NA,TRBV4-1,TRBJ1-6,TGCGCCAGCAGCCAGGAGGGAGCCTATAATTCACCCCTCCACTTT,CASSQEGAYNSPLHF
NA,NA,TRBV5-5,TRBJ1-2,TGTGCCAGCAGCGCCCGGACAGATTCCTATGGCTACACCTTC,CASSARTDSYGYTF
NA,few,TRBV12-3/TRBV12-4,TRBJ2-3,TGTGCCAGCAGTTTAAGGTCGGGGCAGTATTTT,CASSLRSGQYF
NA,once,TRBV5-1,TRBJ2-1,TGCGCCAGCAGCTTGTGGCCAGGGCGGCACGATGAGCAGTTCTTC,CASSLWPGRHDEQFF
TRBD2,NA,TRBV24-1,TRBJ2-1,TGTGCCACCAGTGATTCTCGGACTAGCGGGGGAGTAAAAGAGCAGTTCTTC,CATSDSRTSGGVKEQFF
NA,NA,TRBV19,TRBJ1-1,TGTGCCAGTAGCCGCCGAGGAGGAAGTGAAGCTTTCTTT,CASSRRGGSEAFF
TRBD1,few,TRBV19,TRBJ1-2,TGTGCCAGTAGCGCGGGACAGTATGGCTACACCTTC,CASSAGQYGYTF
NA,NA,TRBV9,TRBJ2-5,TGTGCCAGCAGCCCTCTGGGGACAAATCAAGAGACCCAGTACTTC,CASSPLGTNQETQYF
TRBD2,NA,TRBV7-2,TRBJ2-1,TGTGCCAGCAGCTTAGTTCTAGCGGGGGTCGTTCAGTTCTTC,CASSLVLAGVVQFF
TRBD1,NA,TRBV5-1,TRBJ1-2,TGCGCCAGCAGCGCCAGGGGGGACTATGGCTACACCTTC,CASSARGDYGYTF
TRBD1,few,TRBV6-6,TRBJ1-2,TGTGCCAGCACCTGGGGACAGGGGACAGTCGGCGGCTACACCTTC,CASTWGQGTVGGYTF
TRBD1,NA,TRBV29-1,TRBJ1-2,TGCAGCGTTGTTGGGTCGGGGGACAGCTTCTATGGCTACACCTTC,CSVVGSGDSFYGYTF
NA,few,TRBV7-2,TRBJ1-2,TGTGCCAGCAGTCGGGGTGTTGGGTTAGGTGGCTACACCTTC,CASSRGVGLGGYTF
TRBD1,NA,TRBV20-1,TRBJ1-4,TGCAGTGCTAGTGGCCAGGGGGAGGAAAAACTGTTTTTT,CSASGQGEEKLFF
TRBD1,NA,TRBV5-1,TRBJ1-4,TGCGCCAGCAGCTTAGTAGGACGGACAGGGGGGCGCGAAAAACTGTTTTTT,CASSLVGRTGGREKLFF
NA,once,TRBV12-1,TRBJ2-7,TGTGCCAGCAGCCTGGGGCGGGGGAGCTCCTACGAGCAGTACTTC,CASSLGRGSSYEQYF
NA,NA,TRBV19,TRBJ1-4,TGTGCCAGTAGGAGTCTGGGGGCCGCTAATGAAAAACTGTTTTTT,CASRSLGAANEKLFF
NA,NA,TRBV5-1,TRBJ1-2,TGCGCCAGCAGCTTAGGTCAGGAAGGACTAGGAGGCTACACCTTC,CASSLGQEGLGGYTF
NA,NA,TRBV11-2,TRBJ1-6,TGTGCCAGCAGCACAAATACCAATAATTCACCCCTCCACTTT,CASSTNTNNSPLHF
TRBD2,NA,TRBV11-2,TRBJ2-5,TGTGCCAGCAGCTCGCGGGGGGGCCAAGAGACCCAGTACTTC,CASSSRGGQETQYF
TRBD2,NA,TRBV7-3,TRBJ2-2,TGTGCCAGCAGCCCCTCAGGGACTAGCCGTATCACCGGGGAGCTGTTTTTT,CASSPSGTSRITGELFF
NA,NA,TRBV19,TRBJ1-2,TGTGCCAGTAGTATTGGGGAGGGGACGTCTGGCTACACCTTC,CASSIGEGTSGYTF
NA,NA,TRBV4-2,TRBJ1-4,TGTGCCAGCAGCCAAGATGGAGGTTGGGAAAAACTGTTTTTT,CASSQDGGWEKLFF
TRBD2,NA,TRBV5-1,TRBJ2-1,TGCGCCAGCAGCGGTACTAGCGGGGGGGCCTCGAAGCAGTTCTTC,CASSGTSGGASKQFF
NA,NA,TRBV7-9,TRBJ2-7,TGTGCCAGCAGCTTAGACGGTGAGGAGCAGTACTTC,CASSLDGEEQYF
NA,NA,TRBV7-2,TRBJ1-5,TGTGCCAGCAGCTTAGTATACGGTAGAAATCAACCCCAGCATTTT,CASSLVYGRNQPQHF
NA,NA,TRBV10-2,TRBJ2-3,TGCGCCAGCAGTGGTGGTTATCGAGGGGGGGTCACAGATACGCAGTATTTT,CASSGGYRGGVTDTQYF
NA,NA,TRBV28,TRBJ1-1,TGTGCCAGCACTAGGGGTGCTGAAGCTTTCTTT,CASTRGAEAFF
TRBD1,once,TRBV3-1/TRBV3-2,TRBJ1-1,TGTGCCAGCAGCCCCGGGACAGGGGGCTCTTCTGAAGCTTTCTTT,CASSPGTGGSSEAFF
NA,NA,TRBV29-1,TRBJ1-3,TGCAGCGTTACCCTCGGCAGGGGTCCTGGAAACACCATATATTTT,CSVTLGRGPGNTIYF
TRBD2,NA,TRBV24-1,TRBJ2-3,TGTGCCACCAGTTCCAGCGGGGGTGTTGCAGATACGCAGTATTTT,CATSSSGGVADTQYF
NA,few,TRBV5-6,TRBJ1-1,TGTGCCAGCAGCTCGACAGCCCCGGTGGACACTGAAGCTTTCTTT,CASSSTAPVDTEAFF
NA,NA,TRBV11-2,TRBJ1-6,TGTGCCAGCAGTTTAACCCGGTCAAGCTCCTATAATTCACCCCTCCACTTT,CASSLTRSSSYNSPLHF